This T cell receptor (beta chain) was identified during a study of blood T cell repertoires in COVID-19. Whole-study context: Samples taken during acute and convalescent COVID-19 were collected in the United States, Italy and Spain. Sources were T cells, B-cell-depleted T cells, or PBMCs; the material itself was cDNA or gDNA.

TCRdb's copy holds only in-frame clones and misses some; the assay was immunoSEQ multiplex PCR. The data show fewer than 65,000 clones, over 75% seen once. Per germline, CDR1 LGHDT and CDR2 YNNKEL (reference sequence). This CDR3 has 15 residues. V was shortened by 5 bases and J by 0 bases, with 8 bases between the two germline ends. The receptor's source is a human donor in a cohort sampled during active COVID-19. Input material: peripheral blood. This chain links TRBV3-1 (or the pseudogene TRBV3-2) with TRBJ2-6; possibly TRBD1 for D (5 bases). CDR3 loop: CASSVQGSGANVLTF. CDR3 bases: TGTGCCAGCAGCGTCCAGGGCTCTGGGGCCAACGTCCTGACTTTC.